This T cell receptor beta chain was retrieved from a study of tumor and adjacent non-tumor tissue in lung cancer. Overall study context: Histology: around 13 adenocarcinoma, a couple of squamous cell carcinoma, 1 small cell lung cancer. Patients were aged roughly 31 to 76, nine to eleven men and 4 to 6 women, stage I to III. Findings and limits, study-wide: Significantly higher TCR diversity was found in tumor than normal lung. In normal lung, the top 100 clones were significantly more dominant than in tumor.

The germline CDR1 and CDR2 sequences are SGHRS and YFSETQ. This CDR3 is 14 amino acids long. RNA was extracted from bulk tissue without any cell sorting. TCRbeta libraries were built with three rounds of nested PCR, modified from ARM-PCR. TCRdb redid the calling of the multiplex PCR reads with MiXCR, one entry per CDR3 protein. In the table there are 65,000 to 70,000 distinct CDR3 sequences, just under 60% of which are singletons. A note on this clonotype: Its antigen is unidentified. Germline is not matched at one junction end, which may reflect a read error.

The chain joins TRBV5-1 to TRBJ2-7; D is possibly TRBD1 (6 bases). The sequenced material came from lung tumor tissue. This receptor was taken from a man aged 50-60 years with non-small cell lung cancer. The CDR3, as DNA: TGCGCCAGCAGCTTGGCAGGGGTCTCCTACGAGCGGTACTTC. As protein: CASSLAGVSYERYF.